This record covers a single T cell receptor beta chain. The data derive from a study of T cell changes during pregnancy in multiple sclerosis. Sequenced by immunoSEQ multiplex PCR; TCRdb stores in-frame clones only, minus some. This table has around 100,000 clones, about 94% appearing once. V was clipped by 4 bases and J by 4 bases; unmatched bases: 6. CDR3 length: 15 residues. Germline loops: CDR1 LNHDA, CDR2 SQIVND (reference sequence). V usage is TRBV19 and J usage is TRBJ1-2; 10 bases are a match to TRBD1. The source is a female donor with multiple sclerosis, enrolled in a pregnancy study. Specimen: peripheral blood, collected in the third trimester of pregnancy. CDR3: CASSNWTGGAYGYTF. In nucleotides, the CDR3 is TGTGCCAGTAGTAACTGGACAGGGGGAGCCTATGGCTACACCTTC.